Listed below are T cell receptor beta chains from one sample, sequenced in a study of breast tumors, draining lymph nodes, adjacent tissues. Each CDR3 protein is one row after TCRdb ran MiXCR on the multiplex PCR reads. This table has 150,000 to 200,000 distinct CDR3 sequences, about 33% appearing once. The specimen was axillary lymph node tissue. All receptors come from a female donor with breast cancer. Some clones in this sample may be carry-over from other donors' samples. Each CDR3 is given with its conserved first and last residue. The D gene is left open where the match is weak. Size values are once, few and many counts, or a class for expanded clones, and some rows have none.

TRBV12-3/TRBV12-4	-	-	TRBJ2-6	CGSSLGRANVLTF	TGTGGCAGCAGTTTGGGCAGGGCCAACGTCCTGACTTTC
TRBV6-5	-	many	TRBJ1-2	CASSYSDLGRVTRGYTF	TGTGCCAGCAGTTACTCGGATCTCGGCAGGGTAACTCGTGGCTACACCTTC
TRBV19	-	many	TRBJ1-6	CASSTTRRDSYNSPLHF	TGTGCCAGTAGTACCACACGACGGGACTCCTATAATTCACCCCTCCACTTT
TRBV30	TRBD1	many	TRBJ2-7	CAWSRDRGYEQYF	TGTGCCTGGAGCCGGGACAGGGGCTACGAGCAGTACTTC
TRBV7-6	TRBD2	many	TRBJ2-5	CASSAGDLETQYF	TGTGCCAGCAGCGCGGGAGACCTGGAGACCCAGTACTTC
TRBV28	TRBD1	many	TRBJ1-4	CASSLRSGGGKLFF	TGTGCCAGCAGTTTAAGGTCAGGGGGCGGAAAACTGTTTTTT
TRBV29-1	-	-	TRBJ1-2	CSSGQNYGYTF	TGCAGCTCCGGACAGAACTATGGCTACACCTTC
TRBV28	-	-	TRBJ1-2	CASSHPDRLNYGYTF	TGTGCCAGCAGTCACCCGGACAGACTTAACTATGGCTACACCTTC
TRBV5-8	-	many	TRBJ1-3	CASSIGVSGNTIYF	TGTGCCAGCAGCATCGGGGTTTCGGGAAACACCATATATTTT
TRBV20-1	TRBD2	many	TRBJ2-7	CSTAGGEPHYEQYF	TGCAGTACCGCGGGGGGAGAGCCCCATTACGAGCAGTACTTC
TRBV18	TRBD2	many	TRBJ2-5	CASSLMTSGHQETQYF	TGTGCCAGCTCACTTATGACTAGCGGACACCAAGAGACCCAGTACTTC
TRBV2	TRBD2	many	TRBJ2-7	CASSVALAGVYEQYF	TGTGCCAGCAGCGTAGCACTAGCGGGAGTCTACGAGCAGTACTTC
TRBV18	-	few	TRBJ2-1	CASSPAILDGDEQFF	TGTGCCAGCTCACCTGCGATATTAGATGGCGACGAGCAGTTCTTC
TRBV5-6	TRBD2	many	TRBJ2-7	CASSLEGGPGEQYF	TGTGCCAGCAGCTTGGAGGGAGGGCCGGGGGAGCAGTACTTC
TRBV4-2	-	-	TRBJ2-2	CASSHHGQGELFF	TGTGCCAGCAGCCATCACGGACAGGGGGAGCTGTTTTTT
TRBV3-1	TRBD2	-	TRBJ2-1	CASSHPRASGRVEQFF	TGTGCCAGCAGCCACCCTAGGGCTAGCGGGAGGGTTGAGCAGTTCTTC
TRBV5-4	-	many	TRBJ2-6	CASSLGGASSGANVLTF	TGTGCCAGCAGCTTGGGCGGGGCCTCCTCTGGGGCCAACGTCCTGACTTTC
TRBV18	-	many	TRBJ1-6	CASSWVALF	TGTGCCAGCTCATGGGTTGCCCTATTT
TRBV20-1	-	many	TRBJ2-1	CSALLYNEQFF	TGCAGTGCTCTTCTATACAATGAGCAGTTCTTC
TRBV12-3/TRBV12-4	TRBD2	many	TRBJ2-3	CASSSRGGVSDTQYF	TGTGCCAGCAGTTCCCGGGGGGGAGTGTCAGATACGCAGTATTTT
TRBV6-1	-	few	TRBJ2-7	CASSLILGGRGGYEQYF	TGTGCCAGCAGTCTTATACTGGGGGGCAGGGGGGGCTACGAGCAGTACTTC
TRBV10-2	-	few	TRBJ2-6	CASQDPGANVLTF	TGCGCCAGCCAGGATCCTGGGGCCAACGTCCTGACTTTC
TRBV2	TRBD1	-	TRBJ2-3	CASSPGTGGASDTQYF	TGTGCCAGCAGCCCGGGGACAGGGGGAGCATCAGATACGCAGTATTTT
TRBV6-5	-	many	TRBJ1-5	CASSPGPTRPQHF	TGTGCCAGCAGTCCCGGGCCCACGAGGCCCCAGCATTTT
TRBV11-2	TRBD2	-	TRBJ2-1	CASSLERGGGDEQFF	TGTGCCAGCAGCTTAGAGCGGGGCGGGGGGGATGAGCAGTTCTTC
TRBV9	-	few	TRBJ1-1	CASSPSFGTEAFF	TGTGCCAGCAGCCCCTCCTTCGGTACTGAAGCTTTCTTT
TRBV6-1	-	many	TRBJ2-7	CASNGRGYEQYF	TGTGCCAGCAATGGCAGGGGCTACGAGCAGTACTTC
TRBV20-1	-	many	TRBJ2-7	CSARDLVPYGSYEQYF	TGCAGTGCTAGAGATCTCGTTCCTTACGGCTCCTACGAGCAGTACTTC
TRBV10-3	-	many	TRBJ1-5	CAISGGGQPQHF	TGTGCCATCAGTGGAGGGGGGCAGCCCCAGCATTTT
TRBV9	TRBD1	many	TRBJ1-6	CASSVGETGTNSPLHF	TGTGCCAGCAGCGTAGGGGAGACAGGGACAAATTCACCCCTCCACTTT
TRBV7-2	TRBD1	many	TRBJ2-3	CASSRQGAGDTQYF	TGTGCCAGCAGCCGACAGGGGGCAGGGGATACGCAGTATTTT
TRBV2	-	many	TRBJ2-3	CASSDRGVGIYMSRNTQYF	TGTGCCAGCAGCGATCGCGGTGTAGGGATCTATATGAGTCGTAATACGCAGTATTTT
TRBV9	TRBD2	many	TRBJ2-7	CASSAGGGAHEQYF	TGTGCCAGCAGCGCCGGGGGGGGGGCACACGAGCAGTACTTC
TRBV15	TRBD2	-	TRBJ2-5	CATSSVVGSGRAGVETQYF	TGTGCCACCTCTAGCGTTGTGGGTAGCGGGAGGGCCGGGGTGGAGACCCAGTACTTC
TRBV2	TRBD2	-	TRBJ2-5	CASQGKSGGALNTQYF	TGTGCCAGCCAAGGAAAAAGCGGGGGGGCTTTAAATACCCAGTACTTC